These T cell receptor beta chains were read from a single sample in a study of radiotherapy plus CTLA-4 blockade in lung cancer. The repertoire was sequenced with immunoSEQ multiplex PCR; TCRdb's copy has only in-frame clones and lacks some. Of roughly 62,000 clones in the sample, more than 70% were seen once. The sample consisted of peripheral blood, taken from a patient treated with radiotherapy plus ipilimumab. All receptors derive from a human donor with non-small cell lung cancer who had a complete response to radiotherapy plus ipilimumab. Each CDR3 is given with its conserved first and last residue.

v_call,j_call,cdr3_aa
TRBV2,TRBJ2-7,CASSPTSYEQYF
TRBV5-4,TRBJ2-3,CASSLGLAGITDTQYF
TRBV15,TRBJ2-7,CATSRDQGMASYEQYF
TRBV7-9,TRBJ1-5,CASSLDGTYNQPQHF
TRBV6-1,TRBJ1-2,CASSDKGQGNYGYTF
TRBV18,TRBJ1-5,CASSADRAPAPQHF
TRBV18,TRBJ2-5,CASSPPVIAGVGTQYF
TRBV28,TRBJ2-1,CASSLWESGEREQFF
TRBV2,TRBJ1-4,CAGGGTLATNEKLFF
TRBV7-2,TRBJ2-3,CASSFSSGSDTQYF
TRBV9,TRBJ1-3,CASSVSPQGTGTGNTIYF
TRBV21-1,TRBJ2-7,CASSNPPGLAGIWYEQYF
TRBV7-8,TRBJ2-7,CASSPRLSREQYF
TRBV29-1,TRBJ2-5,CSVGTGRGRETQYF
TRBV19,TRBJ1-5,CASTMGAAAGGQPQHF
TRBV6-6,TRBJ1-5,CASRRDRGGNQPQHF
TRBV28,TRBJ1-2,CASSLGTGGGLDYGYTF
TRBV18,TRBJ1-2,CASSPRGAYGYTF